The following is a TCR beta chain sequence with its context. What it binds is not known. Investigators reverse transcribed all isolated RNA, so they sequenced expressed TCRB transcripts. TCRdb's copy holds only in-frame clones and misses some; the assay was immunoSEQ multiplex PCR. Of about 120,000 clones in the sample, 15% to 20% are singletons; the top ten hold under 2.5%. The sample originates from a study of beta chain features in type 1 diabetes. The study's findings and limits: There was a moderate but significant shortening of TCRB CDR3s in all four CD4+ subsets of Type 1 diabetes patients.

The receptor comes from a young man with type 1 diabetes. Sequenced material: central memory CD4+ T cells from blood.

The DNA for the CDR3 is TGTGCCAGCAGCGTAGACGGGAGGAAAAATCAGCCCCAGCATTTT. As protein: CASSVDGRKNQPQHF. The J gene is TRBJ1-5, the V gene TRBV9; no reliable D call. The CDR3 length is 15 residues. Germline CDR1 and CDR2: SGDLS and YYNGEE. The germline V and J ends were trimmed by 0 bases and 4 bases, with 11 bases remaining between them.